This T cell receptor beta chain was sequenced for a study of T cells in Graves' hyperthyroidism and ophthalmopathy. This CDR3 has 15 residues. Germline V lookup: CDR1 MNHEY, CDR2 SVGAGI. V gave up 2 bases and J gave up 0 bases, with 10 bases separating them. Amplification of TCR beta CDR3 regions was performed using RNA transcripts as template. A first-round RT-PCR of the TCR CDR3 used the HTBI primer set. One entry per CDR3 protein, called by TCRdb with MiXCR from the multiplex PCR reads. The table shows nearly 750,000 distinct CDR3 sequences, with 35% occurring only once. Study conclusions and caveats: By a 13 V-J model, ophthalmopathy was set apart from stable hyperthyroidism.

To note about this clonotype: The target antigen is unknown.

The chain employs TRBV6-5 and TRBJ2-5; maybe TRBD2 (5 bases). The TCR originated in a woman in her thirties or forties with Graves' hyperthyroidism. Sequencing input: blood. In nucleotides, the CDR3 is TGTGCCAGCAGTTACGACGGGGATAACCAAGAGACCCAGTACTTC. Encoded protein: CASSYDGDNQETQYF.